Included here is one TCR beta chain sequence, with context. Its antigen is unidentified. With 4 bases removed from V and 8 bases from J, the gap between germline ends came to 15 bases. CDR3 length: 14 amino acids. Germline V gene lookup returns CDR1 SGHRS and CDR2 YFSETQ. CD4+ naive, central memory, regulatory and stem cell-like memory subsets were isolated by sorting on CD45RO/CCR7/CD25/CD127/CD95/CD27. The source of the sample is a study of beta chain features in type 1 diabetes. On the study more broadly: Similarity in age, gender and cell yields was seen between patients and healthy donors.

The authors reverse transcribed all of the isolated RNA, so sequencing captured expressed TCRB transcripts. Only in-frame clones appear in the TCRdb table, and some are missing; sequencing was by immunoSEQ multiplex PCR. The repertoire holds about 340,000 clones, with roughly 8% as singletons. Study-wide findings and caveats: A greater similarity of naive, central memory and Treg TCRB repertoires was seen among patients than among healthy donors.

The source is a woman aged 18-29 years in good health. This chain connects TRBV5-1 to TRBJ1-4, with TRBD1 as a possible D gene (6 bases). Sample: central memory CD4+ T cells from blood. The chain's CDR3 is CASSPDRMSEKLFF. As DNA, the CDR3 is TGCGCCAGCAGCCCCGACAGGATGAGCGAAAAACTGTTTTTT.